This T cell receptor beta chain was sequenced in a study of sequential checkpoint blockade in melanoma. At the level of the study: Arm A got nivolumab then ipilimumab; arm B the reverse, 1:1.

Germline V gives CDR1 SGHRS, CDR2 YFSETQ. V was cut by 1 base and J by 0 bases, with 4 bases left in between. This CDR3 contains 13 residues. TCRdb keeps only in-frame clones here, not all; method: immunoSEQ multiplex PCR. The sample holds 30,000 to 45,000 clones; about 88% are singletons and the top ten take 9.5% to 15%. Treatment denoted: randomized to nivolumab then ipilimumab (arm A) or the reverse (arm B). This receptor was obtained from a human donor with melanoma. J is TRBJ1-1 and V is TRBV5-1; D not certain. The sequenced sample was CD8+ T cells sorted from blood (inferred from file names), obtained from a patient given nivolumab and ipilimumab in sequence. The CDR3 DNA is TGCGCCAGCAGCTTGTCCTTGAACACTGAAGCTTTCTTT. Translation: CASSLSLNTEAFF.